This T cell receptor beta chain is from a study of blood T cell repertoires in COVID-19. Across the whole study: Samples of COVID-19 (acute and convalescent) were obtained from the United States, Italy and Spain. PBMCs, B-cell-depleted T cells, or T cells were the source of the cDNA or gDNA that made up the material.

The germline V gene has CDR1 MNHEY and CDR2 SVGAGI. V was trimmed by 5 bases and J by 3 bases, leaving 13 bases between them. The CDR3 is 14 amino acids. As originally analysed: Scientists estimated how many nucleated cells there were by amplifying reference gene primers. Profiling relied on immunoSEQ multiplex PCR, and the TCRdb table lists in-frame clones only, not all of them. D and trimming come from the DNA, and the V and J calls and clone size come from that table. Among roughly 21,000 clones listed, 75% to 90% were seen once. The chain has TRBV6-5 and TRBJ1-1, with unresolved D. The material sequenced was peripheral blood. The source is a man in his 70s with active COVID-19. The CDR3 DNA reads as TGTGCCAGCAGTCCCGCGGGCTTCCACACTGAAGCTTTCTTT. This translates into CASSPAGFHTEAFF.